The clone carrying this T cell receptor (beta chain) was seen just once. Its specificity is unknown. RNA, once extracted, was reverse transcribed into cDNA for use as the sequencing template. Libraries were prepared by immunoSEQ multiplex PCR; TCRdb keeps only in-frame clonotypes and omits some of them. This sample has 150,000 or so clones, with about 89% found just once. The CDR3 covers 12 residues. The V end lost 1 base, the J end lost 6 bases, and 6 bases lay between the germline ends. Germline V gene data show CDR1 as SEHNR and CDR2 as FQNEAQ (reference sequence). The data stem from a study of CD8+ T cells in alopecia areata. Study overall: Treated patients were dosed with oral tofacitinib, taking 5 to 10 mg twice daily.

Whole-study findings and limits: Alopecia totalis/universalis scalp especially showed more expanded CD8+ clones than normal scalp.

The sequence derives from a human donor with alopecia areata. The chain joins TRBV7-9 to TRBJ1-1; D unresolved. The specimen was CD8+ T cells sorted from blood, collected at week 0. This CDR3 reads CASSLGSAEAFF. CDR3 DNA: TGTGCCAGCAGCTTAGGGTCCGCTGAAGCTTTCTTT.